This T cell receptor beta chain was identified in a study of CD8+ T cells in alopecia areata (dated 2018 in TCRdb). Concerning the study at large: The treated patients, all with moderate-to-severe alopecia areata, were enrolled in an open-label pilot trial of oral tofacitinib given at 5 to 10 mg twice daily. Scalp clonality was compared across normal scalp (n=4), patchy alopecia areata scalp (n=8), and alopecia totalis/universalis scalp (n=8). Biopsies were taken from tofacitinib-treated patients at baseline and again at 4 and 24 weeks into treatment, and several of those patients also had a later scalp biopsy. In humans, TCRbeta sequencing was performed on scalp tissue and on sorted CD4+ and CD8+ peripheral blood T cells from healthy controls and from patients with patchy or totalis/universalis alopecia areata. TCRbeta CDR3 regions were amplified by immunoSEQ multiplex PCR with 35 Vbeta forward and 13 Jbeta reverse primers. The RNA source kit depended on sample type: the PAXgene miRNA kit for fixed scalp, the miRNeasy kit for PBMCs, and the RNeasy kit for mouse skin. Patients received tofacitinib for 6 to 18 months and were then followed off drug for 6 months to check for delayed response and recurrence. To study T cell clonal expansion in alopecia areata, the researchers applied high-throughput TCRbeta sequencing to both the C3H/HeJ mouse model and human patients. Results and caveats for the whole study, not just this receptor: Unlike mouse skin, which is dominated by gammadelta T cells, normal human skin has resident alphabeta T cells that are also sequenced, and this complicates analysis of the scalp TCR repertoire. Compared with normal scalp, lesional scalp had higher clonality and more expanded CD8+ clones, particularly in alopecia totalis/universalis, a pattern that suggests antigenic drive. Shared TCR sequences between patients were less evident than in mice, which may be partly attributable to HLA diversity in the patient population.

The method behind the library was the immunoSEQ multiplex PCR assay. RNA was extracted from all samples and reverse transcribed into cDNA, which served as template for TCR sequencing. First-strand cDNA was synthesized using SuperScript III with a 2:1 mix of oligo-dT and random hexamers. A synthetic immune receptor repertoire was used to gauge amplification bias, and whatever bias remained was removed computationally. As for the original processing: After raw reads were preprocessed to remove errors, the CDR3 was defined following IMGT conventions as running from the conserved cysteine to phenylalanine. Clonality was computed by normalizing Shannon entropy by log2 of the number of productive unique TCRs and subtracting the result from 1. Scalp TCRbeta sequences were cross-referenced with sorted blood CD4 and CD8 repertoires so that the CD4 or CD8 identity of scalp clones could be inferred. TCRdb limited this immuneACCESS table to in-frame rearrangements with V and J called. A share of clones is missing; checked studies link under half to unresolved V genes, and the rest is unexplained. Clone size and V and J calls were adopted from that table, with D and trimming inferred from the DNA. In this sample the table shows approximately 150,000 clones, approximately 50% of which occur a single time. The ten largest clonotypes hold roughly 7.5% of the sample.

Taken from the germline V gene, the CDR1 and CDR2 loops are KGHSH and LQKENI. There are 13 amino acids in the CDR3, from cysteine to phenylalanine inclusive. Kept here is only the CDR3 DNA, which spans 39 bases and is read in frame from base 1. Trimming costs V 5 bases and J 5 bases, and their ends lie 12 bases apart. Note on this clone: The antigen it recognizes is unknown. Base qualities were left out, and no much larger clone turns up one base away.

From alopecia areata patients, peripheral blood was collected along with lesional scalp punch biopsies. PBMCs were isolated by density centrifugation and stained for CD3, CD4 and CD8, and CD4+ and CD8+ T cells were sorted on a FACSAria. The sequence links TRBV18 to TRBJ2-5; a tentative D match to TRBD1 spans 5 bases. The sample was CD4+ T cells sorted from blood. This TCR was sampled from a human donor with alopecia areata. The DNA sequence reads TGTGCCAGCTCATTGACAGCGTCCGAGACCCAGTACTTC. Translation gives CASSLTASETQYF.